A single T cell receptor beta chain is shown here with its context. The entry originates in a study of shared clonotypes between healthy human individuals. Background on the study: Sampling drew on donors who were two women and three men aged 18 to 49.

The CD4+ fraction was divided into a CD45RA+ naive subset and a CD45RA-negative memory subset. Only in-frame clones appear in the TCRdb table, and some are missing; sequencing was by immunoSEQ multiplex PCR. The sample contains 550,000 to 850,000 clones, over 55% of which appear only once. Germline V gene sequence: CDR1 LNHDA, CDR2 SQIVND (reference sequence). The CDR3 length is 13 residues. Between the trimmed V and J ends, which lost 8 bases and 5 bases, there was a span of 15 bases. Sequenced input: memory CD4+ T cells sorted from blood. Described subset: CD45RA-negative fraction. The chain couples TRBV19 to TRBJ2-5; no clear D gene. The sequence came from a woman younger than 45 in good health. The CDR3 nucleotides are TGTGCCAGTGGGCGCCTCCCCGGGGAGACCCAGTACTTC. Protein: CASGRLPGETQYF.